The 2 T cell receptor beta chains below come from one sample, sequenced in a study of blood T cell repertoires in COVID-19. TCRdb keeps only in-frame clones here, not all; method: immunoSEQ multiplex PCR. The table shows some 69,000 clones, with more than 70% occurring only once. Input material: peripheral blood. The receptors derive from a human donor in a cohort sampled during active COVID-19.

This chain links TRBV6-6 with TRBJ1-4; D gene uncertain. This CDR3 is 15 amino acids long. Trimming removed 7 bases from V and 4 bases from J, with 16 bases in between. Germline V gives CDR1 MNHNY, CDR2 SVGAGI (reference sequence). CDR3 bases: TGTGCCAGCATCGAGGGTCGGTCAGTTAATGAAAAACTGTTTTTT. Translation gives CASIEGRSVNEKLFF.

CDR3 region: CSAADSLAKNIQYF. The DNA for the CDR3 is TGCAGCGCCGCGGACAGCCTCGCCAAAAACATTCAGTACTTC. The chain is built from TRBV29-1 and TRBJ2-4; D might be TRBD1 (6 bases). V lost 7 bases and J 1 base, leaving 14 bases between the germline ends. Germline loops: CDR1 SQVTM, CDR2 ANQGSEA. The CDR3 contains 14 residues.